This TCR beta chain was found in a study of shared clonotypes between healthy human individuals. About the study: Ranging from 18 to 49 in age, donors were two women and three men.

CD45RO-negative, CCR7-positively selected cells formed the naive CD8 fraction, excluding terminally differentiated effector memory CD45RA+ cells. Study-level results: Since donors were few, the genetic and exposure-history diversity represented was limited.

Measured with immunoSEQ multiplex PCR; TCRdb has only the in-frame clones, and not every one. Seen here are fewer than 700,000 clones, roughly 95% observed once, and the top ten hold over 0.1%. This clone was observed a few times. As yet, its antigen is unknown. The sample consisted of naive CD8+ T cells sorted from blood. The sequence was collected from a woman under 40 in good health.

The CDR3 is CASSLVGTEQYF. The CDR3 DNA reads TGTGCCAGCAGCTTAGTGGGGACCGAGCAGTACTTC. V gene TRBV7-9 combines with J gene TRBJ2-7; D tentatively reads TRBD1 or TRBD2 (5 bases each). Trimming removed 1 base from V and 6 bases from J, with 7 bases in between. Per the germline V gene, CDR1 is SEHNR and CDR2 is FQNEAQ (reference sequence). The CDR3 runs 12 residues.